This T cell receptor beta chain is from a study of shared clonotypes between healthy human individuals. The wider study: Aged between 18 and 49, the donors were two women and a few men. CD4 naive and CD4 memory each took three plates per donor, while CD8 naive took two and CD8 memory one.

In the naive CD8 group, cells lacked CD45RO and were positively selected for CCR7, so terminally differentiated effector memory CD45RA+ cells were left out. The study ran the assay at deep level. Method: immunoSEQ multiplex PCR; TCRdb's copy keeps in-frame clones and lacks some. This table has nearly 600,000 clones, 95% to 96% appearing once. The germline V gene encodes CDR1 MDHEN and CDR2 SYDVKM. V dropped 3 bases and J dropped 1; count of bases not matched to a gene: 7. The CDR3 totals 17 residues. Sequenced: naive CD8+ T cells sorted from blood. This TCR was sampled from a woman aged 25 to 39 in good health. The V gene is TRBV28, the J gene TRBJ2-1; 9 bases align to TRBD1. As DNA, the CDR3 is TGTGCCAGCAGTTTCCCAAGGACAGGGGCATCCTACAATGAGCAGTTCTTC. As protein: CASSFPRTGASYNEQFF.